A selection of T cell receptor beta chains follows, all from one sample in a study of CD8+ T cells in alopecia areata. Generated by immunoSEQ multiplex PCR, the TCRdb table keeps only in-frame clones and is missing some. The data contain over 120,000 clones, roughly 52% of them singletons. Sample: CD8+ T cells sorted from blood, taken at week 4, from a patient treated with tofacitinib. These receptors were collected from a human donor with alopecia areata. CDR3s include the opening cysteine and the closing phenylalanine or tryptophan. A D gene is named only where the DNA matches it firmly. The listing skips clone size in some rows; elsewhere it reads once, few, many or a size class.

length	V	D	J	size	DNA	CDR3
12	TRBV15	.	TRBJ2-7	.	TGTGCCACCAGCCGCGAGTGGCACGAGCAGTACTTC	CATSREWHEQYF
14	TRBV5-6	TRBD1	TRBJ1-5	.	TGTGCCAGCAGCGATGGGACAGCGGATCAGCCCCAGCATTTT	CASSDGTADQPQHF
14	TRBV6-5	TRBD2	TRBJ2-2	.	TGTGCCAGCAGGACTAGCGGGGACACCGGGGAGCTGTTTTTT	CASRTSGDTGELFF
14	TRBV27	.	TRBJ2-2	.	TGTGCCAGCAGTGAGAGGGGCCCTCCCGGGGAGCTGTTTTTT	CASSERGPPGELFF
15	TRBV27	.	TRBJ2-1	few	TGTGCCAGCAGTCCCCTCGGGGGACTCTACAATGAGCAGTTCTTC	CASSPLGGLYNEQFF
13	TRBV30	TRBD1	TRBJ2-1	.	TGTGCCTGGGGACAGGGCCCCTACAATGAGCAGTTCTTC	CAWGQGPYNEQFF
17	TRBV2	TRBD2	TRBJ2-3	few	TGTGCCAGCAGTGAAGCGCGAGCGGGGGGTTCCACAGATACGCAGTATTTT	CASSEARAGGSTDTQYF
14	TRBV6-6	.	TRBJ2-5	.	TGTGCCAGCACCCTGGGAGGGGGCGACGAGACCCAGTACTTC	CASTLGGGDETQYF
14	TRBV27	.	TRBJ1-2	.	TGTGCCAGCAGTGCCACAGAGGGGGGCTATGGCTACACCTTC	CASSATEGGYGYTF
14	TRBV7-8	.	TRBJ1-5	few	TGTGCCAGCAGACCCGGGGGCTTCGGTCAGCCCCAGCATTTT	CASRPGGFGQPQHF
16	TRBV5-1	.	TRBJ2-5	.	TGCGCCAGCAGCTTGTATCTCGACTTAGAATGGGAGACCCAGTACTTC	CASSLYLDLEWETQYF
16	TRBV4-1	TRBD2	TRBJ2-5	.	TGCGCCAGCAGCAACGGACTAGCGGGGGCCCAAGAGACCCAGTACTTC	CASSNGLAGAQETQYF
13	TRBV6-5	.	TRBJ1-1	few	TGTGCCAGCAGTTCTCCGACGGGCACTGAAGCTTTCTTT	CASSSPTGTEAFF
15	TRBV6-5	TRBD1	TRBJ1-2	.	TGTGCCAGCAGTTATTGGGACAGGGGAGACTATGGCTACACCTTC	CASSYWDRGDYGYTF
14	TRBV4-1	.	TRBJ2-5	.	TGCGCCAGCAGCCAAAGATATAACCCGGAGACCCAGTACTTC	CASSQRYNPETQYF
15	TRBV2	TRBD1	TRBJ2-3	.	TGTGCCAGCAGTAAGGGACAGGTCCTCACAGATACGCAGTATTTT	CASSKGQVLTDTQYF
13	TRBV30	.	TRBJ1-1	.	TGTGCCTGGAGTGTACTTGTTCAAGCTGAAGCTTTCTTT	CAWSVLVQAEAFF
13	TRBV10-3	.	TRBJ2-5	.	TGTGCCAGCAGTGTCACGGGGGAAGAGACCCAGTACTTC	CASSVTGEETQYF
15	TRBV4-1	.	TRBJ2-7	.	TGCGCCAGCAGCCAAGATCTAGGCAGGGTCTACGAGCAGTACTTC	CASSQDLGRVYEQYF
10	TRBV23-1	.	TRBJ2-7	.	TGCGCCAGCAGTTGCTACGAGCAGTACTTC	CASSCYEQYF
13	TRBV9	.	TRBJ1-2	.	TGTGCCAGCAGCGTAGCGACGGCCTATGGCTACACCTTC	CASSVATAYGYTF
12	TRBV5-4	.	TRBJ2-3	.	TGTGCCAGCAGCTTGCCAGGGTGGGCGCAGTATTTT	CASSLPGWAQYF
13	TRBV19	.	TRBJ1-1	.	TGTGCCAGTATGGCTTCAGAGAACACTGAAGCTTTCTTT	CASMASENTEAFF
14	TRBV5-6	.	TRBJ2-1	once	TGTGCCAGCAGTCCGGGGCAGGTCTACAATGAGCAGTTCTTC	CASSPGQVYNEQFF
15	TRBV7-8	.	TRBJ2-3	.	TGTGCCAGCACGCCCAGCTCTGTGAGCACAGATACGCAGTATTTT	CASTPSSVSTDTQYF
16	TRBV27	TRBD2	TRBJ2-3	few	TGTGCCAGCAGCCAGATTCTAGCGGGGGGTCGAGATACGCAGTATTTT	CASSQILAGGRDTQYF
13	TRBV27	.	TRBJ2-5	few	TGTGCCAGCAGTTTAAACAGGAAAGAGACCCAGTACTTC	CASSLNRKETQYF
15	TRBV11-2	TRBD2	TRBJ2-3	.	TGTGCCAGCAGCTCTAGCGGGGGGATTCCAGATACGCAGTATTTT	CASSSSGGIPDTQYF
13	TRBV7-9	.	TRBJ2-5	.	TGTGCCAGCAGCTTCTGGCTCCAAGAGACCCAGTACTTC	CASSFWLQETQYF
11	TRBV29-1	.	TRBJ1-2	.	TGCAGCGTTGGGGACACGTATGGCTACACCTTC	CSVGDTYGYTF
13	TRBV6-6	.	TRBJ1-4	.	TGTGCCAGCAGTCCCGGCCTTAATGAAAAACTGTTTTTT	CASSPGLNEKLFF
15	TRBV13	.	TRBJ2-5	.	TGTGCCAGCAGCCCCCGACGAAGCGGCCAAGAGACCCAGTACTTC	CASSPRRSGQETQYF
12	TRBV13	.	TRBJ1-1	.	TGTGCCACCCAGGGTCTGAACACTGAAGCTTTCTTT	CATQGLNTEAFF
12	TRBV29-1	.	TRBJ1-2	.	TGCAGCGCAGAGGACAGCGACTATGGCTACACCTTC	CSAEDSDYGYTF
18	TRBV7-9	.	TRBJ2-1	.	TGTGCCAGCAGCTTAGACAGGACAGTCGTCCGAAGCTACAATGAGCAGTTCTTC	CASSLDRTVVRSYNEQFF
13	TRBV16	.	TRBJ1-5	.	TGTGCCAGCAGCCATGGGGGGATTAAGCCCCAGCATTTT	CASSHGGIKPQHF
13	TRBV10-3	.	TRBJ2-3	.	TGTGCCATCAGTACACCTATCACAGATACGCAGTATTTT	CAISTPITDTQYF
12	TRBV7-9	.	TRBJ1-1	once	TGTGCCAGCAGCTGGGGGGAGACTGAAGCTTTCTTT	CASSWGETEAFF
14	TRBV15	.	TRBJ2-5	.	TGTGCCACCAGCCGAAGACGGGGACAAGAGACCCAGTACTTC	CATSRRRGQETQYF
13	TRBV30	TRBD1	TRBJ1-2	.	TGTGCCTGGAGTGCAGGGGGGTGGGAGGGCTACACCTTC	CAWSAGGWEGYTF
14	TRBV25-1	TRBD1	TRBJ2-7	.	TGTGCCAGCAGTGAACGAGGACAGGCCTACGAGCAGTACTTC	CASSERGQAYEQYF
13	TRBV29-1	TRBD1	TRBJ1-2	.	TGCAGCGTTGCATTACAGGGGGCGGAGGGCTACACCTTC	CSVALQGAEGYTF
15	TRBV15	.	TRBJ1-6	.	TGTGCCACCAGCAGAGTCAGGGAAGGAAATTCACCCCTCCACTTT	CATSRVREGNSPLHF
12	TRBV7-9	TRBD1	TRBJ2-7	.	TGTGCCAGCAGCTTCGGACAGGGCGAGCAGTACTTC	CASSFGQGEQYF
13	TRBV6-5	.	TRBJ1-5	.	TGTGCCAGCAGTTGGGGCAGGCTCCAGCCCCAGCATTTT	CASSWGRLQPQHF
15	TRBV6-5	.	TRBJ2-1	.	TGTGCCAGCAGTTTCCTAGGGGGGCTAGTGAATGAGCAGTTCTTC	CASSFLGGLVNEQFF
15	TRBV27	.	TRBJ2-5	.	TGTGCCAGCGCCCCAGGGACAACGGGTCAAGAGACCCAGTACTTC	CASAPGTTGQETQYF
15	TRBV27	TRBD1	TRBJ1-2	.	TGTGCCAGCAGTTCGGGACAGGGGGCATACTATGGCTACACCTTC	CASSSGQGAYYGYTF
15	TRBV6-5	TRBD1	TRBJ2-7	.	TGTGCCAACAGGGGCCTGGACAGGGGGAAATACGAGCAGTACTTC	CANRGLDRGKYEQYF
12	TRBV7-3	.	TRBJ2-7	.	TGTGCCAGCAGCTTACCAGGGTACGAGCAGTACTTC	CASSLPGYEQYF
17	TRBV7-9	.	TRBJ2-7	few	TGTGCCAGCAGCCCTCTCGGGGCTCAGGGCAACTCCTACGAGCAGTACTTC	CASSPLGAQGNSYEQYF
14	TRBV2	TRBD1	TRBJ2-7	.	TGTGCCAGCAGTGAAGAACAGGGGATGGTCGAGCAGTACTTC	CASSEEQGMVEQYF
10	TRBV25-1	.	TRBJ2-5	.	TGTGCCAGCGGGGGGGAGACCCAGTACTTC	CASGGETQYF
13	TRBV7-2	.	TRBJ1-6	.	TGTGCCAGCAGCTTAGTCGGGTCTGCCCCCCTCCACTTT	CASSLVGSAPLHF
15	TRBV6-6	.	TRBJ2-7	.	TGTGCCAGCAGTTTAATTTTGGGACCCAACTACGAGCAGTACTTC	CASSLILGPNYEQYF
17	TRBV7-8	.	TRBJ1-5	.	TGTGCCAGCAGCAGACCGAGACAGACCCCAAGCAATCAGCCCCAGCATTTT	CASSRPRQTPSNQPQHF
13	TRBV27	.	TRBJ1-1	.	TGTGCCAGCAGTCTTCAAACTGGCACTGAAGCTTTCTTT	CASSLQTGTEAFF
13	TRBV6-1	.	TRBJ2-7	.	TGTGCCAGCAGAGGAGACAACTCCTACGAGCAGTACTTC	CASRGDNSYEQYF
15	TRBV2	TRBD2	TRBJ2-5	few	TGTGCCAGCAGTTCGACTAGCGGGGGCGCAGAGACCCAGTACTTC	CASSSTSGGAETQYF
14	TRBV29-1	.	TRBJ1-2	.	TGCAGCCCCCGGCGCCCGTTAGCTAACTATGGCTACACCTTC	CSPRRPLANYGYTF